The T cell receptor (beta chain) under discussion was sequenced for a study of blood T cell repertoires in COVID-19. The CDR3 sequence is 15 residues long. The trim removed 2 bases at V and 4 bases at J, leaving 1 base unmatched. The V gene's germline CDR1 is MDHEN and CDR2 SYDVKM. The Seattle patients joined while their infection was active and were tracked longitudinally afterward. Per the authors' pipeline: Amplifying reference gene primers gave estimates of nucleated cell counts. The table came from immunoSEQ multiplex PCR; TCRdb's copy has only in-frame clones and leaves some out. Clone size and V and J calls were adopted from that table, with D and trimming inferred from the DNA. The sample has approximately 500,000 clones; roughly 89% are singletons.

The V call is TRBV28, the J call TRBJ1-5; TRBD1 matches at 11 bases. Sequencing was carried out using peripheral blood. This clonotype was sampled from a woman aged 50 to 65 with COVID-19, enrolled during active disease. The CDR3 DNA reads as TGTGCCAGCAGTTTAGGGACAGGGGGAAATCAGCCCCAGCATTTT. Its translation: CASSLGTGGNQPQHF.